This T cell receptor (beta chain) was found in a study of T cells in Graves' hyperthyroidism and ophthalmopathy. RNA transcripts served as the template for amplifying TCR beta CDR3 regions. The HTBI set primed first-round TCR CDR3 RT-PCR. TCRdb passed the multiplex PCR reads through MiXCR, listing each CDR3 protein once. The table has under 750,000 distinct CDR3 sequences, about 19% seen once. Newly diagnosed hyperthyroidism patients aged 18 to 65 years had disease lasting under 2 months. An approximately 10 ml volume of fresh peripheral blood provided the PBMCs. Points from the study as a whole: Before onset, by a median of about seven months, the model predicted ophthalmopathy. Researchers found most expanded thyroid clonotypes above 0.001 in blood as well.

The CDR3 has 14 amino acids. V lost 4 bases and J lost 4; bases outside the gene matches: 6. Germline V lookup: CDR1 LNHDA, CDR2 SQIVND (reference sequence). On this clonotype itself: Antigen unknown.

The receptor was derived from a woman in her fifties or sixties with Graves' hyperthyroidism that later progressed to Graves' ophthalmopathy. Specimen: blood. The chain has TRBV19 and TRBJ1-1, with 7 nucleotides matching TRBD1. In DNA form, the CDR3 reads TGTGCCAGTAGTACCTCAGGGGGGGCCACTGAAGCTTTCTTT. Translated: CASSTSGGATEAFF.